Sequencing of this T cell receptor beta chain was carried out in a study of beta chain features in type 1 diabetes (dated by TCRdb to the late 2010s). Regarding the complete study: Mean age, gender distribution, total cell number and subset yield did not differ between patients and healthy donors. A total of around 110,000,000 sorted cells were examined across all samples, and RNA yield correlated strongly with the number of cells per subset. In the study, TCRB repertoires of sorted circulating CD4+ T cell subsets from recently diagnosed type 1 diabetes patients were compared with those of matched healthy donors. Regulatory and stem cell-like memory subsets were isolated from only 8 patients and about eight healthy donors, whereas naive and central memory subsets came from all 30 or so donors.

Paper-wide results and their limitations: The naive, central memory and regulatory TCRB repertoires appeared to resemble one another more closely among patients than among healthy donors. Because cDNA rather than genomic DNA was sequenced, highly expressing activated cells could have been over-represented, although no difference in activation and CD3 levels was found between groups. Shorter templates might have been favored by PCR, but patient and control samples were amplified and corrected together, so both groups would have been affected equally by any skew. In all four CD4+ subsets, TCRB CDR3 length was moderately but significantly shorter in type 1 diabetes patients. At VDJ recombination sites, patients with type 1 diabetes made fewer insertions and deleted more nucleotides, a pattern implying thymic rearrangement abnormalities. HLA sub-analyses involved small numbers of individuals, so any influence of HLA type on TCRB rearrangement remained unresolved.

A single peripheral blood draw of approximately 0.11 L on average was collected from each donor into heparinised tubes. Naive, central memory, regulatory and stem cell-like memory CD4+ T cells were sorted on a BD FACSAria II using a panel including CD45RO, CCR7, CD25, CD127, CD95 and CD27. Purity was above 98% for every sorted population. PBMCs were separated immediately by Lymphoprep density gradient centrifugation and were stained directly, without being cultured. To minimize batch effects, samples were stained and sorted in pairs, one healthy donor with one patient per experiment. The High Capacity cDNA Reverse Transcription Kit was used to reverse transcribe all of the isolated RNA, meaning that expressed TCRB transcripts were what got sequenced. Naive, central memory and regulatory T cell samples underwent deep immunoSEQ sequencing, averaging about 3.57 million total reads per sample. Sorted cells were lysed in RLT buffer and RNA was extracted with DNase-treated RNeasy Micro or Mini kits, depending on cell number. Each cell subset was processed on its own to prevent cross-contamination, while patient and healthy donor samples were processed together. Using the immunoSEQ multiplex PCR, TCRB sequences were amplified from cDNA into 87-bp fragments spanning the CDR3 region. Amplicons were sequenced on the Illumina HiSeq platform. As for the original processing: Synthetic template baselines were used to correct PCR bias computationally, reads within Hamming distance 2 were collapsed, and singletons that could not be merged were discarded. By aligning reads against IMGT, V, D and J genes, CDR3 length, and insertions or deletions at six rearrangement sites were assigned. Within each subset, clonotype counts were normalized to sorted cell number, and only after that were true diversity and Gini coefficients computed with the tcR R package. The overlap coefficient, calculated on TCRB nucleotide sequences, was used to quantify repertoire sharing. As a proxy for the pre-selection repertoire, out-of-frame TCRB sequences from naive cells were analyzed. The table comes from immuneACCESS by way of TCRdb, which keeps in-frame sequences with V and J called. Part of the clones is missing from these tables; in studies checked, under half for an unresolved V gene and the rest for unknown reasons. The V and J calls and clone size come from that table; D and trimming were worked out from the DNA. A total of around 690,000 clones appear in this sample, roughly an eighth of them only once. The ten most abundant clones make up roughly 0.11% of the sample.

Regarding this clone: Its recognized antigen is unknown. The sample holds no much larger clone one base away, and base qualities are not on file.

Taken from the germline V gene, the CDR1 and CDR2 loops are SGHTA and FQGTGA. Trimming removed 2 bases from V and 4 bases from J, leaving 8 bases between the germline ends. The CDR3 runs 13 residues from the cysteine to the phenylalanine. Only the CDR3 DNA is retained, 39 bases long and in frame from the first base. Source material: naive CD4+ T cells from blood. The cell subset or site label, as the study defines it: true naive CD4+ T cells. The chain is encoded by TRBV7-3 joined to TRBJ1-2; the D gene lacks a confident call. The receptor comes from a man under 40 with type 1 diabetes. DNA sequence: TGTGCCAGCAGCTTAGCTGGCAGCTATGGCTACACCTTC. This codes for CASSLAGSYGYTF. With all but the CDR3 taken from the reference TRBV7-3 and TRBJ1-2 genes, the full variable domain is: GAGVSQTPSNKVTEKGKYVELRCDPISGHTALYWYRQSLGQGPEFLIYFQGTGAADDSGLPNDRFFAVRPEGSVSTLKIQRTERGDSAVYLCASSLAGSYGYTFGSGTRLTVV.